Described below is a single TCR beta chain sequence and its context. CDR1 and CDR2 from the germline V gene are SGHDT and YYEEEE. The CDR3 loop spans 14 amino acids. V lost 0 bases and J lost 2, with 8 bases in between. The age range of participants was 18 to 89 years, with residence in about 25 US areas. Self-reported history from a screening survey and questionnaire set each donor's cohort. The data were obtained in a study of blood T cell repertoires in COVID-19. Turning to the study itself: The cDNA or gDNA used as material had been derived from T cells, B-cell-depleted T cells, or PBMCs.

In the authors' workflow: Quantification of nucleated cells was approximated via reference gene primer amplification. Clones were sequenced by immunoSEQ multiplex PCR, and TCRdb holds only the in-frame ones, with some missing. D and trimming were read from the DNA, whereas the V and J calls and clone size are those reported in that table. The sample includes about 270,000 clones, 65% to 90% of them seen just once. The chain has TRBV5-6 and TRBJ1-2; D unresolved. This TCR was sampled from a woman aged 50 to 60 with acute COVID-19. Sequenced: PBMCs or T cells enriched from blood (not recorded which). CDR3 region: CASSLGGDNYGYTF. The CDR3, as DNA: TGTGCCAGCAGCTTGGGGGGAGACAACTATGGCTACACCTTC.